This T cell receptor beta chain came from a study of vaccination effects on CD4 cells after COVID-19. Study findings and constraints: Few convalescent patients were studied, and early post-infection samples were lacking.

Peptide-pool stimulation followed by sequencing identified expanded antigen-specific CD4+ clonotypes in the ViraFEST assay. A 10-day culture period preceded the isolation of CD4+ T cells. Prior SARS-CoV-2 infection was absent in the vaccine recipients, as shown by negative nucleocapsid antibodies. Half the medium was swapped for IL-2 medium on days 3 and 7. TCRdb's table, derived via immunoSEQ multiplex PCR, lists solely in-frame clones and lacks some. In the table there are about 63,000 clones, about 71% of which are singletons. The CDR3 sequence is 14 residues long. The V gene lost 9 bases and the J gene lost 6 bases, with 18 bases spanning the gap. Germline V CDR1 and CDR2: MNHEY, SVGAGI. This clone was seen a single time. The antigen remains unidentified.

The specimen comprised CD4+ T cells from PBMCs cultured with HCoV-OC43 spike peptides, sampled before COVID-19 vaccination. Subset: HCoV-OC43 spike overlapping peptide pool stimulation. The chain carries TRBV6-5 and TRBJ2-1, with a possible D match to TRBD1 (6 bases). This TCR came from a human donor who received a COVID-19 vaccine. The CDR3 loop reads CASNTGFRANEQFF. The CDR3 nucleotides read TGTGCCAGTAATACAGGGTTTAGGGCCAATGAGCAGTTCTTC.